This record looks at one T cell receptor beta chain sequence and its context. V lost 4 bases, J lost 5 bases, and 11 bases stayed unmatched. The germline V gene encodes CDR1 SGHRS and CDR2 YFSETQ. The CDR3 runs to 18 residues. Study processing details: Estimation of nucleated cell counts relied on the amplification of reference gene primers. This table comes from immunoSEQ multiplex PCR, and its TCRdb copy is limited to in-frame clones, with some not included. V and J calls and clone size are as listed in that table; D and trimming were resolved from the DNA. This sample has about 35,000 clones, with roughly 80% found just once. The sample comes from a study of blood T cell repertoires in COVID-19. Background on the study: The samples span acute and convalescent COVID-19 from the United States, Italy and Spain. Nucleic acid was either cDNA or gDNA, and it came from T cells, B-cell-depleted T cells, or PBMCs.

Sequencing input: peripheral blood. This sequence was found in a man over 45 with acute or convalescent COVID-19. V is TRBV5-1 and J is TRBJ2-5; TRBD2 matches at 16 bases. CDR3 in DNA: TGCGCCAGCAGCGAACCGGGACTAGCGGGAGGGCCAGTGGAGACCCAGTACTTC. Translation gives CASSEPGLAGGPVETQYF. The variable domain in full, completed from reference TRBV5-1 and TRBJ2-5, reads KAGVTQTPRYLIKTRGQQVTLSCSPISGHRSVSWYQQTPGQGLQFLFEYFSETQRNKGNFPGRFSGRQFSNSRSEMNVSTLELGDSALYLCASSEPGLAGGPVETQYFGPGTRLLVL.